These 30 T cell receptor beta chains were sequenced from one sample in a study of blood T cell repertoires in COVID-19. TCRdb's table, derived via immunoSEQ multiplex PCR, lists solely in-frame clones and lacks some. The sample lists 140,000 or so clones; approximately 90% were seen once. Sequencing was performed on peripheral blood. The source is a woman older than 75 with acute or convalescent COVID-19.

For this clone: The same CDR3 arises from other DNA sequences in this sample as well. This chain uses TRBV29-1 with TRBJ1-2; 10 bases agree with TRBD1. CDR1 and CDR2 (germline): SQVTM, ANQGSEA. Trimming cost V 1 base and J 4 bases; bases outside gene matches: 3. This CDR3 is 14 amino acids long. CDR3 sequence: CSVEGTGGFYGYTF. For the CDR3, the DNA is TGCAGCGTTGAAGGGACAGGGGGGTTCTATGGCTACACCTTC.

The chain links TRBV5-3 to TRBJ2-1, with 7 bases lining up with TRBD2. TRBV5-3 counts as an open reading frame of uncertain function. J gave up 4 bases and V 2 bases, and 6 bases lay outside the gene matches. This CDR3 contains 15 residues. The CDR3 reads CARSFSGLPYNEQFF. Written as DNA, the CDR3 is TGTGCCAGAAGCTTCTCGGGACTACCGTACAATGAGCAGTTCTTC.

This chain joins TRBV18 and TRBJ2-5; D perhaps matches TRBD1 (6 bases). CDR3 length: 14 residues. With 2 bases removed from V and 1 base from J, the gap between germline ends came to 8 bases. Germline values: CDR1 KGHSH, CDR2 LQKENI. The CDR3 reads CASSPVDSQETQYF. CDR3 nucleotides: TGTGCCAGCTCACCAGTGGACAGCCAAGAGACCCAGTACTTC.

This chain links TRBV18 with TRBJ1-2; D not resolved. V was cut by 2 bases and J by 2 bases, with 6 bases left in between. There are 13 residues in the CDR3. Germline CDR1 reads KGHSH; CDR2 reads LQKENI. DNA for the CDR3: TGTGCCAGCTCACCAGACGGGAACTATGGCTACACCTTC. This translates into CASSPDGNYGYTF.

This chain connects TRBV6-5 to TRBJ1-1; 7 bases match TRBD1. The CDR3 contains 14 residues. The germline V gene has CDR1 MNHEY and CDR2 SVGAGI. V gave up 6 bases and J gave up 3 bases; unmatched junction bases: 7. CDR3 region: CASSRQGVDTEAFF. As DNA, the CDR3 is TGTGCCAGCAGCAGACAGGGTGTGGACACTGAAGCTTTCTTT.

The chain combines TRBV4-1 with TRBJ1-2; a possible D gene is TRBD1 (5 bases). Trimming took off 4 bases at V and 8 bases at J, with 17 bases between the two ends. Per the germline V gene, CDR1 is MGHRA and CDR2 is YSYEKL. This CDR3 region has 14 residues. CDR3: CASSRGDGLEGYTF. The CDR3 DNA sequence: TGCGCCAGCAGCCGGGGGGACGGGCTTGAGGGCTACACCTTC.

The rearrangement links TRBV7-9 to TRBJ2-2; a possible D gene is TRBD2 (7 bases). In germline, CDR1 is SEHNR, CDR2 FQNEAQ (reference sequence). V was pared by 3 bases and J by 4 bases, with 12 bases between. There are 15 residues in the CDR3. In nucleotides, the CDR3 is TGTGCCAGCAGCTTCAAGGGGGGGGTCACCGGGGAGCTGTTTTTT. Amino acid sequence: CASSFKGGVTGELFF.

The rearrangement joins TRBV7-2 to TRBJ1-5, with TRBD1 identical over 8 bases. Germline CDR1 and CDR2: SGHTA and FQGNSA. The V gene end was trimmed by 4 bases and the J gene end by 5 bases; junction bases not matched to a gene: 1. The CDR3 totals 13 residues. CDR3 coding DNA: TGTGCCAGCAGCTCGGGACAGGATCAGCCCCAGCATTTT. It codes for CASSSGQDQPQHF.

The V call is TRBV7-3, the J call TRBJ1-1; D is ambiguous. The CDR3 is 16 amino acids. Germline loops: CDR1 SGHTA, CDR2 FQGTGA. V was cut by 0 bases and J by 0 bases, with 11 bases left in between. CDR3 loop: CASSLTREIMNTEAFF. For the CDR3, the DNA is TGTGCCAGCAGCTTAACCCGGGAAATAATGAACACTGAAGCTTTCTTT.

The V and J genes are TRBV5-1 and TRBJ2-7, with a weak D call TRBD1 (5 bases). This CDR3 region has 13 residues. Germline CDR1 is SGHRS and CDR2 is YFSETQ. V gave up 1 base and J gave up 5 bases, with 10 bases separating them. The CDR3, as DNA: TGCGCCAGCAGCTTGAGGACACAGGACGAGCAGTACTTC. It encodes CASSLRTQDEQYF. Together with reference TRBV5-1 and TRBJ2-7, the CDR3 gives the full variable domain: KAGVTQTPRYLIKTRGQQVTLSCSPISGHRSVSWYQQTPGQGLQFLFEYFSETQRNKGNFPGRFSGRQFSNSRSEMNVSTLELGDSALYLCASSLRTQDEQYFGPGTRLTVT.

This chain joins TRBV30 and TRBJ1-1; possible D gene TRBD1, 5 bases. Deletions cut 1 base from V and 0 bases from J, with 6 bases between. This CDR3 region has 13 residues. Germline CDR1 and CDR2: GTSNPN and SVGIG (reference sequence). The chain's CDR3 is CAWSAGMNTEAFF. The CDR3 nucleotides are TGTGCCTGGAGTGCAGGGATGAACACTGAAGCTTTCTTT. Together with reference TRBV30 and TRBJ1-1, the CDR3 gives the full variable domain: SQTIHQWPATLVQPVGSPLSLECTVEGTSNPNLYWYRQAAGRGLQLLFYSVGIGQISSEVPQNLSASRPQDRQFILSSKKLLLSDSGFYLCAWSAGMNTEAFFGQGTRLTVV.

The rearrangement links TRBV18 to TRBJ2-5; 7 nucleotides align to TRBD1. After removal of 4 bases from V and 1 base from J, the junction contained 3 bases not matched to a gene. This CDR3 is built from 14 residues. From germline, CDR1 is KGHSH and CDR2 LQKENI. This CDR3 reads CASSLQGSQETQYF. The CDR3, as DNA: TGTGCCAGCTCACTACAGGGGTCCCAAGAGACCCAGTACTTC.

The chain uses TRBV5-1 and TRBJ2-1, with a weak D call TRBD1 (6 bases). In germline, CDR1 is SGHRS, CDR2 YFSETQ. This CDR3 is built from 16 residues. The V end was cut by 2 bases, the J end by 5 bases, with 17 bases between. CDR3 loop: CASSFQTGMANNEQFF. The CDR3, as DNA: TGCGCCAGCAGCTTCCAAACAGGGATGGCCAACAATGAGCAGTTCTTC. The whole variable domain, remainder taken from reference TRBV5-1 and TRBJ2-1, is KAGVTQTPRYLIKTRGQQVTLSCSPISGHRSVSWYQQTPGQGLQFLFEYFSETQRNKGNFPGRFSGRQFSNSRSEMNVSTLELGDSALYLCASSFQTGMANNEQFFGPGTRLTVL.

J is TRBJ1-5 and V is TRBV5-1; D perhaps matches TRBD1 (6 bases). V was trimmed by 0 bases and J by 1 base, leaving 8 bases between them. The CDR3 runs 15 residues. Germline CDR1 reads SGHRS; CDR2 reads YFSETQ. CDR3 nucleotides: TGCGCCAGCAGCTTGGCAGGGGTGAGCAATCAGCCCCAGCATTTT. Protein product: CASSLAGVSNQPQHF.

V gene TRBV6-6 combines with J gene TRBJ1-3; D possibly corresponds to TRBD1 (5 bases). V shed 3 bases and J shed 4 bases, with 10 bases lying between them. Germline CDR1 and CDR2: MNHNY and SVGAGI (reference sequence). This CDR3 contains 14 residues. The CDR3, as DNA: TGTGCCAGCAGTTATGGGCAGGGCGGAAACACCATATATTTT. Translation: CASSYGQGGNTIYF.

This clone has a single count. The J gene is TRBJ1-2, the V gene TRBV5-1; D might be TRBD1 (6 bases). Germline CDR1 SGHRS, CDR2 YFSETQ. V dropped 0 bases and J dropped 6 bases, with 15 bases sitting between them. There are 15 residues in the CDR3. CDR3 sequence (DNA): TGCGCCAGCAGCTTGGGTGGGCAGGGGTCTGATGGCTACACCTTC. This sequence encodes CASSLGGQGSDGYTF.

The chain joins TRBV6-5 to TRBJ2-5, with 11 bases aligning to TRBD2. The trim removed 0 bases at V and 5 bases at J, leaving 5 bases unmatched. CDR3 length: 16 residues. CDR1 and CDR2 from the germline V gene are MNHEY and SVGAGI. CDR3 sequence reads: CASSYSRLAGLETQYF. Written as DNA, the CDR3 is TGTGCCAGCAGTTACTCTCGACTAGCGGGGTTGGAGACCCAGTACTTC.

The gene calls are TRBV25-1 and TRBJ1-6; unclear D gene. Germline-derived CDR1 and CDR2 are MGHDK and SYGVNS. The CDR3 is 14 amino acids. Trimming cost V 3 bases and J 9 bases, with 12 bases left between them. CDR3: CASSDPGIGSPLHF. In nucleotides, the CDR3 is TGTGCCAGCAGTGATCCGGGAATCGGTTCACCCCTCCACTTT. The full variable domain, its missing parts supplied by reference TRBV25-1 and TRBJ1-6, is EADIYQTPRYLVIGTGKKITLECSQTMGHDKMYWYQQDPGMELHLIHYSYGVNSTEKGDLSSESTVSRIRTEHFPLTLESARPSHTSQYLCASSDPGIGSPLHFGNGTRLTVT.

This clone was counted a few times. The rearrangement links TRBV7-3 to TRBJ1-4; D gene uncertain. In germline, CDR1 is SGHTA, CDR2 FQGTGA. The CDR3 has 13 amino acids. V gave up 5 bases and J gave up 4 bases, with 8 bases separating them. This CDR3 reads CASSLGLNEKLFF. The DNA of the CDR3 is TGTGCCAGCAGCCTCGGACTTAATGAAAAACTGTTTTTT.

The gene calls are TRBV6-2 or TRBV6-3 and TRBJ2-7; D uncertain. Trimming removed 4 bases at V and 3 bases at J, with 13 bases between. From germline, CDR1 is MNHEY and CDR2 SVGEGT. The CDR3 sequence is 14 residues long. In DNA form, the CDR3 reads TGTGCCAGCAGTTCAGTCGGGTCTTTCTACGAGCAGTACTTC. Its protein product is CASSSVGSFYEQYF.

The chain uses TRBV29-1 and TRBJ1-2; D is uncertain. The CDR3 covers 11 residues. Trimming cost V 6 bases and J 2 bases, with 7 bases left between them. From germline, CDR1 is SQVTM and CDR2 ANQGSEA. CDR3 DNA: TGCAGCGTCGTAGTCAACTATGGCTACACCTTC. This encodes CSVVVNYGYTF.

The chain is built from TRBV7-2 and TRBJ1-1; the D is unclear. CDR3 length equals 13 residues. V was pared by 2 bases and J by 2 bases, with 6 bases between. In germline, CDR1 is SGHTA, CDR2 FQGNSA. The CDR3 nucleotides read TGTGCCAGCAGCTTACCCCAAAACACTGAAGCTTTCTTT. Its protein product is CASSLPQNTEAFF.

The chain joins TRBV5-4 to TRBJ2-3; 7 nucleotides match TRBD2. With 3 bases clipped from V and 2 bases from J, the junction kept 3 bases outside the gene matches. This CDR3 spans 14 amino acids. CDR1 is SGHNT and CDR2 is YYREEE in the germline V gene (reference sequence). The CDR3 is CASSSSGSTDTQYF. The CDR3 DNA reads TGTGCCAGCAGCTCTAGCGGCTCCACAGATACGCAGTATTTT.

This sequence joins TRBV5-6 and TRBJ1-1, with D tentatively TRBD1 (6 bases). The germline gives CDR1 SGHDT, CDR2 YYEEEE. Trimming removed 2 bases at V and 8 bases at J, with 16 bases between. This CDR3 region has 14 residues. The CDR3 DNA reads as TGTGCCAGCAGCTTCCCTACAGGGTCGAGGGAAGCTTTCTTT. The encoded protein is CASSFPTGSREAFF.

This clone was detected only once. Mismatch with germline at one junction end may stem from a read error. The V and J genes are TRBV7-7 and TRBJ2-3; TRBD2 aligns across 9 bases. The CDR3 spans 16 residues. Germline values: CDR1 SSHAT, CDR2 FNYEAQ (reference sequence). CDR3: CASSPLAGATTDTQYF. For the CDR3, the DNA is TGTGCTAGCAGCCCCTTAGCGGGGGCCACCACAGATACGCAGTATTTT.

As DNA, the CDR3 is TGTGCCAGCAGTTTAAACAGGTTTACTGAGCAGTTCTTC. Protein product: CASSLNRFTEQFF. This chain uses TRBV27 with TRBJ2-1; D possibly corresponds to TRBD1 (5 bases). This CDR3 region has 13 residues. V lost 2 bases, J lost 9 bases, and 11 bases lay in between. Germline V gene lookup returns CDR1 MNHEY and CDR2 SMNVEV (reference sequence).

The chain recombines TRBV7-9 with TRBJ1-4; the D gene is possibly TRBD1 (5 bases). The V gene lost 9 bases and the J gene lost 6 bases, with 14 bases spanning the gap. Germline assignment: CDR1 SEHNR and CDR2 FQNEAQ (reference sequence). The CDR3 length is 13 residues. In DNA form, the CDR3 reads TGTGCCAGTCGAATAGGGGAGGATGAAAAACTGTTTTTT. Residues: CASRIGEDEKLFF.

V gene TRBV2 combines with J gene TRBJ1-2, with 7 positions matching TRBD1. This CDR3 is 13 amino acids long. The trim removed 5 bases at V and 9 bases at J, leaving 9 bases unmatched. CDR1 and CDR2 from the germline V gene are SNHLY and FYNNEI. As DNA, the CDR3 is TGTGCCAGCAGTCGTGACAGGGTGGGGAGCTACACCTTC. Translating it yields CASSRDRVGSYTF. Full variable domain (rest looked up from reference TRBV2 and TRBJ1-2): EPEVTQTPSHQVTQMGQEVILRCVPISNHLYFYWYRQILGQKVEFLVSFYNNEISEKSEIFDDQFSVERPDGSNFTLKIRSTKLEDSAMYFCASSRDRVGSYTFGSGTRLTVV.

V is TRBV9 and J is TRBJ1-2, with 10 positions matching TRBD1. V gave up 4 bases and J gave up 8 bases; unmatched junction bases: 11. This CDR3 has 15 amino acids. CDR1 is SGDLS, CDR2 YYNGEE, per germline. The CDR3 sequence: CASSYGQGGAGGYTF. The CDR3 bases are TGTGCCAGCAGCTATGGACAGGGGGGAGCTGGCGGCTACACCTTC.

The chain recombines TRBV5-1 with TRBJ2-1, with 7 bases lining up with TRBD2. CDR1 is SGHRS, CDR2 YFSETQ, per germline. Trimming removed 7 bases from V and 6 bases from J; junction bases left unmatched: 13. CDR3 length: 15 amino acids. Here the CDR3 reads CASGPDSTGGNEQFF. The CDR3 DNA is TGCGCCAGCGGGCCTGACTCGACGGGGGGCAATGAGCAGTTCTTC.